This record looks at one T cell receptor beta chain sequence and its context. This receptor's antigen is unknown. No clone much larger than this one lies a single base away; base qualities are absent. The immunoSEQ assay, a bias-controlled multiplex PCR with V- and J-specific primers, was used to amplify TCR beta CDR3 regions from genomic DNA. In a second PCR step, the CDR3 amplicons were tagged with a proprietary barcode plus Illumina adapter sequences. CDR3 libraries were sequenced on an Illumina MiSeq instrument. The paper's data handling went like this. Export and quality control were done with immunoSEQ Analyzer 3.0, while downstream analyses used R Bioconductor and Immunarch. Only productive rearrangements in the normalized downsampled data set were used to calculate repertoire metrics. In the normalized cohort, a clonotype counted as pathologically expanded if the clonotype was larger than 5 templates. Repertoire diversity was measured with the Inverse Simpson Index. To capture all clonotypes, CMV-specificity analyses were performed on the non-normalized data set. What TCRdb holds here is the immuneACCESS table cut down to in-frame rearrangements. Part of the clones is not present; checked against another copy, under half of the missing clones reflect an unresolved V gene, and the others are unexplained. V, J and clone size reflect that table, while D and trimming were determined from the DNA. The table for this sample lists some 14,000 clones; about 56% of them were counted only once. The ten largest clones take up almost 10% of the sample.

This entry is derived from a study of T cell clonotyping in hematopoietic cell transplantation (dated by TCRdb to the early 2020s). In terms of the full investigation: Blood from recipients was drawn about 28 days before transplant and again at days 30, 100 and 180 after transplant. A total of some 130 blood samples were gathered in the study from roughly 40 consecutive transplant recipients along with their related donors. Patient recruitment ran from 2015 to January 2017, and follow-up continued until late 2020 or death.

The CDR3 runs 16 residues from the cysteine to the phenylalanine. The DNA shown is the 48-base CDR3, in frame from base 1. Clipping removes 0 bases from V and 11 bases from J, with 15 as the unmatched junction base count. From the germline V gene, CDR1 is MNHEY and CDR2 is SVGAGI. Study-wide findings and limitations: Overlap with donor repertoires was found for only a small fraction of recipient repertoires, with over 95% found to appear de novo at the given depth. After transplant, TCR diversity in recipients dropped, and pathologically expanded clonotypes increased progressively from day 30 to day 180. Donor and pretransplant recipient Inverse Simpson Index values predicted broader posttransplant TCR repertoire diversity. Sample size was limited, and cells were not sorted, so CD4 and CD8 repertoire contributions could not be separated.

Nuclei Lysis Solution was used to extract genomic DNA from fresh or cryopreserved unfractionated peripheral blood mononuclear cells. Sequencing was done on a sample of PBMCs. This sequence was found in a human donor who either received an allogeneic hematopoietic cell transplant for a myeloid malignancy or was a related donor (not recorded which). Some clones in this sample may be carry-over from other donors' samples. The rearranged segments are TRBV6-5 and TRBJ2-5; 7 nucleotides in the junction match TRBD2. The DNA is as follows: TGTGCCAGCAGTTACTCGCTCACTTGGGGGGGGGATGAGCAGTACTTC. Its protein is CASSYSLTWGGDEQYF.